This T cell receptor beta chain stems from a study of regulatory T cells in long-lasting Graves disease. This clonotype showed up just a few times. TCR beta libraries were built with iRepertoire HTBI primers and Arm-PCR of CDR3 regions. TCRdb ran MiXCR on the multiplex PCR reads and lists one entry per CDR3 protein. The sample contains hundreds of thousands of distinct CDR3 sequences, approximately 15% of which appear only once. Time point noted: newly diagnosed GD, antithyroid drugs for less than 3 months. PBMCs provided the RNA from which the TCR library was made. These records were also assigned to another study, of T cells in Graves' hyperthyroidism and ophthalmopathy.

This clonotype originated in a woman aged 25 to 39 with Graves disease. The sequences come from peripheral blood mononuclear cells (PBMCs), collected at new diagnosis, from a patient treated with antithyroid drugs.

CDR3 coding DNA: TGTGCCAGCAGTTACTCGAAAGGGGGCATCGCCGAGCAGCCCCAGCATTTT. Residues: CASSYSKGGIAEQPQHF. The V and J genes are TRBV6-5 and TRBJ1-5, with 7 bases identical to TRBD1. With 0 bases clipped from V and 7 bases from J, the junction kept 12 bases outside the gene matches. The CDR3 covers 17 residues. Germline CDR1 and CDR2: MNHEY and SVGAGI.